Sequencing of this TCR beta chain was carried out in a study of cytomegalovirus exposure and HLA in healthy donors. V lost 3 bases and J lost 5; bases outside the gene matches: 6. CDR3 size: 16 residues. From germline, CDR1 is WNHNN and CDR2 SYGVQD (reference sequence). This clone has just a few counts. Its antigen is not identified. Researchers ran the PCR with 60 Vbeta and 13 Jbeta primers. TCRdb's copy holds only in-frame clones and misses some; the assay was immunoSEQ multiplex PCR. This repertoire shows around 130,000 clones, almost 85% found once; its top ten account for 2.5% to 3.5%. Regarding the study as a whole: The study carried out a later analysis of TCR beta sequences. It associated approximately 17,000 of them with specific HLA alleles at a false discovery rate of 0.05. The productive fraction for most TCR beta V segments was about 90% or about 30% in an earlier analysis. A highly shared variant cluster was judged a likely technical artifact.

The rearrangement links TRBV10-1 to TRBJ2-5, with TRBD2 matching 13 bases. Sequenced: PBMCs. This sequence originates from a boy between 2 and 10 years old in good health and CMV-seronegative. CDR3 sequence (DNA): TGCGCCAGCAGTGACTCACTAGCGGGAGGGAGGGAGACCCAGTACTTC. The encoded protein is CASSDSLAGGRETQYF.